This TCR beta chain was found in a study of response to subunit inactivated influenza vaccine. Study observations and caveats: Each seasonal influenza vaccination, the authors suggested, recruits few new T cells.

V lost 7 bases and J lost 0, with 17 bases in between. Germline CDR1 reads SGHRS; CDR2 reads YFSETQ. The CDR3 runs 16 residues. Details on this clonotype: Its antigen is not known.

In TCRdb, the RT-PCR reads were re-called with MiXCR into one record per CDR3 protein. The data hold hundreds of thousands of distinct CDR3 sequences, with approximately 15% observed a single time. This clonotype was obtained from a man aged 50 to 59 who received an inactivated influenza vaccine. The V call is TRBV5-1, the J call TRBJ2-1; D gene ambiguous. The starting material was PBMCs from blood, obtained 12 days after vaccination. The CDR3 loop reads CASRSSDASSYNEQFF. The CDR3 bases are TGCGCCAGCCGCTCCTCTGACGCGAGCTCCTACAATGAGCAGTTCTTC.